This record concerns one TCR beta chain sequence. Its antigen is not known. The V gene's germline CDR1 is MGHRA and CDR2 YSYEKL. This CDR3 spans 16 amino acids. V was cut by 0 bases and J by 7 bases, with 16 bases left in between. Generated by immunoSEQ multiplex PCR, the TCRdb table keeps only in-frame clones and is missing some. The sample lists 100,000 or so clones; roughly 90% were seen once. The data were taken from a study of T cell responses to AZD1222 COVID-19 vaccine. Study-level findings and limits: At 160-218 and 743-854, vaccine-associated CD4 TCRs were dominant, and they spanned spike. The donors showed a predominance of white British ancestry and of females, with possible underestimation of clonal diversity. No day 14 peak samples; only post-peak repertoires were characterized.

The source material was peripheral blood, sampled on day 0 of AZD1222 vaccination. The sequence derives from an adult in good health. The rearrangement joins TRBV4-1 to TRBJ1-5; D unresolved. The CDR3 reads CASSQDLTPLSQPQHF. The CDR3 bases are TGCGCCAGCAGCCAAGACCTGACACCCCTTAGCCAGCCCCAGCATTTT.